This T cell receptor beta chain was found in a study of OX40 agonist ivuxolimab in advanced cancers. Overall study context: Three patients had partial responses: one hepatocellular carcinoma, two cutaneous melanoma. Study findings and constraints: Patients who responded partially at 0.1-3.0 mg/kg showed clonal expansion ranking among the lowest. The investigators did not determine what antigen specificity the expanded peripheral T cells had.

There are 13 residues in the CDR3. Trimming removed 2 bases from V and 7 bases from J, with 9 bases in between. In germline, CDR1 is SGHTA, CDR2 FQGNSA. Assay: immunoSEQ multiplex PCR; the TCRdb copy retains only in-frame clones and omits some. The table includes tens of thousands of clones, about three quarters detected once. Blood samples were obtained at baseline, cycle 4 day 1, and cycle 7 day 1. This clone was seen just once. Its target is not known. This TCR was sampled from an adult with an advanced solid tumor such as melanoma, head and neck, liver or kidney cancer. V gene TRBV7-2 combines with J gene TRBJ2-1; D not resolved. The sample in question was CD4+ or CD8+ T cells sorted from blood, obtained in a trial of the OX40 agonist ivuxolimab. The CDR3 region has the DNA TGTGCCAGCAGCTTATATGGTCTTAATGAGCAGTTCTTC. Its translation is CASSLYGLNEQFF.